This TCR beta chain was recorded in a study of shared clonotypes between healthy human individuals. Study-wide points: Having only a few donors restricted how much genetic and exposure-history diversity was captured. A generally larger estimated richness was seen in naive subsets than in memory subsets.

Libraries were prepared by immunoSEQ multiplex PCR; TCRdb keeps only in-frame clonotypes and omits some of them. The table lists 600,000 or so clones, around 96% of them singletons, with over 0.1% in the top ten. CD45RO negativity and positive selection for CCR7 defined naive CD8 cells, a population that excluded terminally differentiated effector memory CD45RA+ cells. Donors comprised healthy HIV-negative adults lacking recent acute infections or vaccinations. Details on this clone: The antigen remains unidentified.

The germline gives CDR1 SGHDT, CDR2 YYEEEE. The length of the CDR3 is 15 residues. The V segment lost 4 bases and the J segment 4 bases; nucleotides outside the gene matches: 9. Sequences were obtained from naive CD8+ T cells sorted from blood. This chain uses TRBV5-6 with TRBJ2-7; 9 bases match TRBD2. The TCR comes from a woman aged 25 to 39 in good health. The DNA for the CDR3 is TGTGCCAGCAGCCAGGCCGCTGCGGGAGGGTACGAGCAGTACTTC. Its protein is CASSQAAAGGYEQYF.